This T cell receptor beta chain was identified in a study of T cells after somatic rescue of genetic block. Clones were read by immunoSEQ multiplex PCR, and TCRdb kept only the in-frame ones, dropping some. This sample has 85,000 to 100,000 clones, with more than 80% found just once. The V gene lost 6 bases and the J gene lost 0 bases, with 9 bases spanning the gap. This CDR3 has 14 residues. Germline V gives CDR1 MNHNS, CDR2 SASEGT. The sequenced material came from peripheral blood mononuclear cells (PBMCs). This receptor was taken from a woman younger than 30. The V gene is TRBV6-1, the J gene TRBJ1-3, with D possibly matching TRBD1 (5 bases). The CDR3 DNA reads as TGTGCCAGCAGCGCCGGGACCTCTGGAAACACCATATATTTT. It translates to CASSAGTSGNTIYF.